The clone carrying this TCR beta chain was observed many times. Trimming at V came to 3 bases and at J to 5 bases, leaving 12 bases not matched to a gene. The CDR3 consists of 17 residues. Germline CDR1 is LNHNV and CDR2 is YYDKDF (reference sequence). TCRdb ran MiXCR on the PCR reads. The sample records tens of thousands of clones, 18% being singletons. This specimen belongs to a study of metastatic and nonmetastatic thyroid tumors. Before thyroid surgery, none of the patients had received any treatment. V usage is TRBV15 and J usage is TRBJ2-1; 8 bases fit TRBD1. This receptor was taken from a female donor with papillary thyroid cancer or a benign thyroid nodule (not recorded which). Some clones in this sample may be carry-over from other donors' samples. Sequenced: blood. CDR3 nucleotide sequence: TGTGCCACCAGCAGGTCACTCTCCGGGACAGGTGACAATGAGCAGTTCTTC. This codes for CATSRSLSGTGDNEQFF.